A selection of T cell receptor beta chains follows, all from one sample in a study of blood T cell repertoires in COVID-19. The repertoire was sequenced with immunoSEQ multiplex PCR; TCRdb's copy has only in-frame clones and lacks some. The table lists hundreds of thousands of clones, 83% of them singletons. Sample: peripheral blood. The receptors were gathered from a woman aged 50 to 60 with acute or convalescent COVID-19. Each CDR3 is given with its conserved first and last residue. Each record gives: D gene, clone size, J gene, V gene, CDR3 DNA, CDR3 protein. The D gene is left open where the match is weak. A clone size is listed for some rows: how often the clone was seen (once, few, many), or a class if it is expanded.

-	few	TRBJ2-1	TRBV6-6	TGTGCCGTTCGGAGCTCCTACAATGAGCAGTTCTTC	CAVRSSYNEQFF
-	-	TRBJ2-3	TRBV3-1/TRBV3-2	TGTGCCAGCAGCCAAGAGGCGGCTAGCACAGATACGCAGTATTTT	CASSQEAASTDTQYF
TRBD1	-	TRBJ1-1	TRBV6-5	TGTGCCGTGGCCGGGACAGGGAACACTGAAGCTTTCTTT	CAVAGTGNTEAFF
TRBD1	once	TRBJ1-2	TRBV27	TGTGCCAGCAGTTACAGGGGTAGCTACACCTTC	CASSYRGSYTF
-	-	TRBJ1-2	TRBV5-4	TGTGCCAGCAGCTTTAGGGGCGCGAACTATGGCTACACCTTC	CASSFRGANYGYTF
-	-	TRBJ1-2	TRBV7-4	TGTGCCAGCAGCCATCGGTTGAGGGCCGACGAAGGTGGCTACACCTTC	CASSHRLRADEGGYTF
-	-	TRBJ2-2	TRBV7-2	TGTGCCAGCAGTTATCCCGGGGACACCGGGGAGCTGTTTTTT	CASSYPGDTGELFF
-	-	TRBJ1-2	TRBV7-2	TGTGCCAGCAGCCAAAGACAGAACTATGGCTACACCTTC	CASSQRQNYGYTF
-	-	TRBJ2-2	TRBV11-3	TGTGCCAGCAGCTTAGAACTCGGGGAGCTGTTTTTT	CASSLELGELFF
TRBD1	once	TRBJ1-5	TRBV30	TGTGCCTGGACCAGGACAGGGCGCAATCAGCCCCAGCATTTT	CAWTRTGRNQPQHF
-	-	TRBJ2-6	TRBV29-1	TGCAGCGTTGATGTGCAGGACAGCAACGTCCTGACTTTC	CSVDVQDSNVLTF
-	once	TRBJ2-3	TRBV3-1/TRBV3-2	TGTGCCAGCAGCCAAGACCGAGGGCTAGGGACAGATACGCAGTATTTT	CASSQDRGLGTDTQYF
TRBD1	-	TRBJ1-4	TRBV5-1	TGCGCCAGCAGCTTCCTGAGCCGGGACAGGGAGAAACTGTTTTTT	CASSFLSRDREKLFF
TRBD1	-	TRBJ2-7	TRBV28	TGTGCCAGCAGGGGACAGGCGATCGGTTACGAGCAGTACTTC	CASRGQAIGYEQYF
-	-	TRBJ1-2	TRBV4-1	TGCGCCAGCAGCCAAGCGCCAGGGCATGGCTACACCTTC	CASSQAPGHGYTF
TRBD1	once	TRBJ2-3	TRBV3-1/TRBV3-2	TGTGCCAGCAGCCCACAGGGGTACACAGATACGCAGTATTTT	CASSPQGYTDTQYF
-	-	TRBJ2-3	TRBV28	TGTGCCAGCAGTTTAGTAGAGCCATCCAGCACAGATACGCAGTATTTT	CASSLVEPSSTDTQYF
-	-	TRBJ1-3	TRBV4-1	TGCGCCAGCAGCCAACTAGGGGTAACTGGAAACACCATATATTTT	CASSQLGVTGNTIYF
-	once	TRBJ2-2	TRBV21-1	TGTGCCAGCACCCCGAGGAGGGGTTACACCGGGGAGCTGTTTTTT	CASTPRRGYTGELFF
-	-	TRBJ2-2	TRBV6-5	TGTGCCAGCAGTTACCATGACCAGGGCGGGGAGCTGTTTTTT	CASSYHDQGGELFF
TRBD1	-	TRBJ2-7	TRBV19	TGTGCCAGTGGGGACAGCTCCTACGAGCAGTACTTC	CASGDSSYEQYF
-	once	TRBJ1-5	TRBV19	TGTGCCAGTACCCGCCTGGAGGGAGATATCGGCGGCAATCAGCCCCAGCATTTT	CASTRLEGDIGGNQPQHF
-	once	TRBJ2-2	TRBV3-1/TRBV3-2	TGTGCCAGCAGCCAATCGTGGCTAGTCCCCACCGGGGAGCTGTTTTTT	CASSQSWLVPTGELFF
-	-	TRBJ2-1	TRBV12-3/TRBV12-4	TGTGCCAGCAGTTTATTCCAGTGGAATGAGCAGTTCTTC	CASSLFQWNEQFF
-	-	TRBJ1-2	TRBV28	TGTGCCAGCAGTTCCCAAACAGGTTACTATGGCTACACCTTC	CASSSQTGYYGYTF
TRBD1	-	TRBJ1-2	TRBV2	TGTGCCAGCGCCTCCTGGGGGACAGGGGAAGGCAGGGGCTATGGCTACACCTTC	CASASWGTGEGRGYGYTF
TRBD1	once	TRBJ1-5	TRBV6-6	TGTGCCAGCAGTCCCCGGGACAGTCCTTATAGCAATCAGCCCCAGCATTTT	CASSPRDSPYSNQPQHF
TRBD1	-	TRBJ2-7	TRBV7-6	TGTGCCAGCAGCCGACAGGGGACCCACGAGCAGTACTTC	CASSRQGTHEQYF
-	-	TRBJ2-7	TRBV28	TGTGCCAGCAGTACCTCGCCCGGACTGGGAACCGGCTCCTACGAGCAGTACTTC	CASSTSPGLGTGSYEQYF
-	-	TRBJ2-2	TRBV28	TGTGCCAGCAGGGACTTGAACACCGGGGAGCTGTTTTTT	CASRDLNTGELFF
-	-	TRBJ2-1	TRBV16	TGTGCCAGCAGCCAATCTTCCCAGGAGCAGTTCTTC	CASSQSSQEQFF
-	-	TRBJ1-4	TRBV4-1	TGCGCCAGCAGCCGGAGGGAGGGGGCAACTAATGAAAAACTGTTTTTT	CASSRREGATNEKLFF
-	-	TRBJ2-2	TRBV7-3	TGTGCCAGCAGCCCCTCTAAGGGGGGGACTGGCACCGGGGAGCTGTTTTTT	CASSPSKGGTGTGELFF
TRBD2	-	TRBJ2-1	TRBV11-2	TGTGCCAGCAGCCTCCGACTAGCGGGGGCGATCTCCTACAATGAGCAGTTCTTC	CASSLRLAGAISYNEQFF
TRBD1	once	TRBJ1-2	TRBV2	TGTGCCAGCAGTAGACCGGGACAGGGAGGAATCTATGGCTACACCTTC	CASSRPGQGGIYGYTF
-	-	TRBJ2-7	TRBV4-1	TGCGCCAGCAGGAGGGAGGGGGGCTCCTACGAGCAGTACTTC	CASRREGGSYEQYF
TRBD2	-	TRBJ2-7	TRBV7-2	TGTGCCAGCAGCTTATTGGATTTAGCGGGGGGGCCCGAGCAGTACTTC	CASSLLDLAGGPEQYF
-	-	TRBJ1-2	TRBV19	TGTGCCAGTAGTATCAAGGCAGCTGGGGCTCTTGGCTACACCTTC	CASSIKAAGALGYTF
-	once	TRBJ1-2	TRBV11-2	TGTGCCAGCAGCTCAAGGGAAGGGGCTGGCTACACCTTC	CASSSREGAGYTF
-	few	TRBJ2-5	TRBV11-3	TGTGCCAGCAGCGCCGGACTTGGTCGAGAGAGAGAGACCCAGTACTTC	CASSAGLGRERETQYF
-	-	TRBJ1-1	TRBV9	TGTGCCAGCAGCGTATCCCCGGACACTGAAGCTTTCTTT	CASSVSPDTEAFF
TRBD1	-	TRBJ2-3	TRBV30	TGTGCCTGGCTCAGACAGGGAGTAGGGCAGTATTTT	CAWLRQGVGQYF
-	few	TRBJ1-2	TRBV28	TGTGCCAGCAGTTTCGGTTTTGGCTACACCTTC	CASSFGFGYTF
-	-	TRBJ2-2	TRBV5-1	TGCGCCAGCAGTTGGGAGACTAGACAAGGCGGGGAGCTGTTTTTT	CASSWETRQGGELFF
-	few	TRBJ2-6	TRBV5-1	TGCGCCAGCAGCCCTTCGGAGCCCGTCTCTGGGGCCAACGTCCTGACTTTC	CASSPSEPVSGANVLTF
-	-	TRBJ2-3	TRBV7-9	TGTGCCAGCAGCTTAGCCGGAGGGGCGACCAAAGATACGCAGTATTTT	CASSLAGGATKDTQYF
TRBD1	-	TRBJ1-1	TRBV7-6	TGTGCCAGCAGCTTGGATGGACAGGGGGGTGAAGCTTTCTTT	CASSLDGQGGEAFF
TRBD1	-	TRBJ2-1	TRBV11-3	TGTGCCAGCAGCCCCAGACAGGGGGCCTCAAATGAGCAGTTCTTC	CASSPRQGASNEQFF
-	few	TRBJ2-7	TRBV19	TGTGCCAGTAGCCGAGGCAGGGTAAACGAGCAGTACTTC	CASSRGRVNEQYF
TRBD1	once	TRBJ1-2	TRBV4-3	TGCGCCAGCAGCCAAGGGGGGGACAGGATGGGCGGCTACACCTTC	CASSQGGDRMGGYTF
TRBD1	-	TRBJ1-6	TRBV28	TGTGCCAGCTGGGACAGGGTGGATTCACCCCTCCACTTT	CASWDRVDSPLHF
TRBD1	-	TRBJ2-2	TRBV15	TGTGCCACCAGCGACCGACAGGGGACAAACACCGGGGAGCTGTTTTTT	CATSDRQGTNTGELFF
TRBD1	-	TRBJ1-6	TRBV6-6	TGTGCCAGCAGAGACGGGACAGGGACAGCACCCCTCCACTTT	CASRDGTGTAPLHF
TRBD1	-	TRBJ1-2	TRBV9	TGTGCCAGCAGCGTAGACTCCAGGGGGGATGGCTACACCTTC	CASSVDSRGDGYTF
TRBD1	few	TRBJ1-2	TRBV9	TGTGCCAGCAGCGTATTCAGTTCCGGGACAGGGGGCGCAGATGGCTACACCTTC	CASSVFSSGTGGADGYTF
-	-	TRBJ2-1	TRBV9	TGTGCCAGCTTCGGCCTTGGGACTCCGACTTACAATGAGCAGTTCTTC	CASFGLGTPTYNEQFF
-	-	TRBJ2-1	TRBV6-2/TRBV6-3	TGTGCCAGCAGTTACTCGCGTGGCGGGTGGGACAATGAGCAGTTCTTC	CASSYSRGGWDNEQFF
TRBD1	-	TRBJ1-5	TRBV18	TGTGCCAGCTCGCCTAATCAGGGGGCGGATCAGCCCCAGCATTTT	CASSPNQGADQPQHF
TRBD1	-	TRBJ2-1	TRBV5-5	TGTGCCAGCAGCTTGACCCCGGGACAGGGAATATACAATGAGCAGTTCTTC	CASSLTPGQGIYNEQFF
-	-	TRBJ1-1	TRBV28	TGTGCCAGCAACTTAATCGCAGCCTGGGAGACGTTCTTT	CASNLIAAWETFF